The source of this T cell receptor (beta chain) is a study of blood T cell repertoires in COVID-19. Those who participated ranged in age from 18 to 89 years and resided in about two dozen US areas. Germline lookup yields CDR1 MNHEY and CDR2 SMNVEV (reference sequence). The CDR3 totals 15 residues. Clones were sequenced by immunoSEQ multiplex PCR, and TCRdb holds only the in-frame ones, with some missing. Of about 300,000 clones in the sample, 80% to 90% were seen once. The J gene is TRBJ2-7, the V gene TRBV27, with 8 positions matching TRBD1. The source of this sequence is a man aged 25-45 years who had recovered from COVID-19. Material: PBMCs or T cells enriched from blood (not recorded which). The CDR3 is CASSQRIGEQGALRV. DNA for the CDR3: TGTGCCAGCAGCCAAAGAATCGGGGAGCAGGGGGCCCTTCGGGTT.